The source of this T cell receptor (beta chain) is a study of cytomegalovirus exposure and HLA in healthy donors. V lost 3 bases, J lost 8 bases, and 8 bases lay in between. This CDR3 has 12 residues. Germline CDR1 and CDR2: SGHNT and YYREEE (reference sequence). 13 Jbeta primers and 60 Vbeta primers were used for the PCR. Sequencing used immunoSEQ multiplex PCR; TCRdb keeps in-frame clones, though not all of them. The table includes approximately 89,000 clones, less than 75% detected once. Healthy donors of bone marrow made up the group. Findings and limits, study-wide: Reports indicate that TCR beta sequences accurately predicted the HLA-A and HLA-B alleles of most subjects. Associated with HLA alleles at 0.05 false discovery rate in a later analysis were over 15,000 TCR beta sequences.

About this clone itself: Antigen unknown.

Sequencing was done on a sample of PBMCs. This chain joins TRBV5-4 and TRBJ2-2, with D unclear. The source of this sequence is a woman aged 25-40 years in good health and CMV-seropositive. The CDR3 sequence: CASSWQSGELFF. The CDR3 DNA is TGTGCCAGCAGCTGGCAATCAGGGGAGCTGTTTTTT.